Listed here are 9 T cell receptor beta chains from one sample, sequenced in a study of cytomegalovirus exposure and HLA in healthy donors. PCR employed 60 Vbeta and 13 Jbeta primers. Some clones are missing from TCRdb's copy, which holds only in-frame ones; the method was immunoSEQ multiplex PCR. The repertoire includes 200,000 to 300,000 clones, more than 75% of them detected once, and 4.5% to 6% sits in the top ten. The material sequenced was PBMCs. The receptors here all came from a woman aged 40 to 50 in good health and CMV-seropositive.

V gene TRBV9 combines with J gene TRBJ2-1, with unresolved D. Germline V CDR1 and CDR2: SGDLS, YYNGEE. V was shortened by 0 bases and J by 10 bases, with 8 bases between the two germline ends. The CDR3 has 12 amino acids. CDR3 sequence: CASSVGANEQFF. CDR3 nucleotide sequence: TGTGCCAGCAGCGTAGGGGCGAACGAGCAGTTCTTC.

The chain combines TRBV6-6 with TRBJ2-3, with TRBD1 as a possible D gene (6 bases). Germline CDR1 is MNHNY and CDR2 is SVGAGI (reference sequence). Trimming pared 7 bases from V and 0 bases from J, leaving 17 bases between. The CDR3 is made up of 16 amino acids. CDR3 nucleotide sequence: TGTGCCAGCACCGAATCATTGAGGGGGAGCACAGATACGCAGTATTTT. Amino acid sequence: CASTESLRGSTDTQYF.

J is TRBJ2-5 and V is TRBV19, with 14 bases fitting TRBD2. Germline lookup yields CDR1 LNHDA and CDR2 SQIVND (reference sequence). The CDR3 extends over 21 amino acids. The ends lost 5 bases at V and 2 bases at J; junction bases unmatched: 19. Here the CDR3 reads CASSALFGGGLAGEEQETQYF. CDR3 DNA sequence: TGTGCCAGTAGTGCCCTATTTGGGGGGGGACTAGCGGGGGAGGAACAAGAGACCCAGTACTTC.

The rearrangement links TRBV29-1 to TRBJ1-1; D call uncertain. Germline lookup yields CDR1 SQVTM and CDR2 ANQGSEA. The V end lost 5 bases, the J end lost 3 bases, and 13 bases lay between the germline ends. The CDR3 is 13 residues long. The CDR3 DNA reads TGCAGCGTTACGAGGGCGCAGGACACTGAAGCTTTCTTT. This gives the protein CSVTRAQDTEAFF.

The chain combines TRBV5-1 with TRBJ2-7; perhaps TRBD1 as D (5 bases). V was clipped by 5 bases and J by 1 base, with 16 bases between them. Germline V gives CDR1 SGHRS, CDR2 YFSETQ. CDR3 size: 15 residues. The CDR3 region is CASRPRTDNSYEQYF. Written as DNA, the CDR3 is TGCGCCAGCAGGCCGCGGACGGACAATTCCTACGAGCAGTACTTC. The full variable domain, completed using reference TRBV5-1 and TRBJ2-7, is KAGVTQTPRYLIKTRGQQVTLSCSPISGHRSVSWYQQTPGQGLQFLFEYFSETQRNKGNFPGRFSGRQFSNSRSEMNVSTLELGDSALYLCASRPRTDNSYEQYFGPGTRLTVT.

The CDR3 nucleotides are TGTGCCAGCAGCTTGGATAGCCTGCAGTATTTT. This gives the protein CASSLDSLQYF. The rearrangement joins TRBV5-5 to TRBJ2-3; D ambiguous. Germline CDR1 is SGHKS and CDR2 is YYEKEE (reference sequence). CDR3 size: 11 residues. V shed 0 bases and J shed 11 bases, with 7 bases lying between them.

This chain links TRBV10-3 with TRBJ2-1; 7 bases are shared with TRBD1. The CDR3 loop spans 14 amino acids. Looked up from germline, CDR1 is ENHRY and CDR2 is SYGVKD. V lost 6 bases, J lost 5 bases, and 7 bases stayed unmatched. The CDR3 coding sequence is TGTGCCATCAGGATATCCGGGACAGACAATGAGCAGTTCTTC. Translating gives CAIRISGTDNEQFF.

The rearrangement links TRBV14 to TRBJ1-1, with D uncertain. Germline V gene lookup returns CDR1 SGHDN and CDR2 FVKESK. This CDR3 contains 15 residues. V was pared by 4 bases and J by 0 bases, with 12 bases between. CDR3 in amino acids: CASSPMAAMNTEAFF. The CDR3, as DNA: TGTGCCAGCAGCCCCATGGCGGCCATGAACACTGAAGCTTTCTTT.

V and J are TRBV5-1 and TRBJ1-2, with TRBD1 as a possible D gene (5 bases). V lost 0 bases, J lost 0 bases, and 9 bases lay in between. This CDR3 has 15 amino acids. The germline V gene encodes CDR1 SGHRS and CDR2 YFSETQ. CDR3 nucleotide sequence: TGCGCCAGCAGCTTGGAACAGACAGCTAACTATGGCTACACCTTC. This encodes CASSLEQTANYGYTF.